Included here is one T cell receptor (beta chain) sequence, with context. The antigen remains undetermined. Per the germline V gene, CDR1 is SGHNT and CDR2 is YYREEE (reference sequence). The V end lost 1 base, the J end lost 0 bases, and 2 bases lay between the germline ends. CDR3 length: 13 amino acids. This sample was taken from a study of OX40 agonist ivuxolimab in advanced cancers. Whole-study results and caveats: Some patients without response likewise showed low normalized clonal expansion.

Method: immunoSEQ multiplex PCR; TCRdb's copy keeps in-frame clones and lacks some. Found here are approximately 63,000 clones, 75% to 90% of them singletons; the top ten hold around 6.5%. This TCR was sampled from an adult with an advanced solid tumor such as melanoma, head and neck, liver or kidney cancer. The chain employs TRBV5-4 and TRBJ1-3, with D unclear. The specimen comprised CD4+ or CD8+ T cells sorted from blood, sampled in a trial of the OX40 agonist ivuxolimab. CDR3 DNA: TGTGCCAGCAGCTTGTTCTCTGGAAACACCATATATTTT. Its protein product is CASSLFSGNTIYF.